This T cell receptor beta chain was retrieved from a study of PD-1 blockade in classical Hodgkin lymphoma (TCRdb year 2020). Context from the whole study: Nivolumab dosing was 3 mg/kg intravenously every 2 weeks, continuing until either disease progression or unacceptable toxicity. To define a peripheral blood immune signature of response to PD-1 blockade in classical Hodgkin lymphoma, the study combined TCR beta sequencing with CyTOF.

In the germline V gene, CDR1 corresponds to SGHTA and CDR2 to FQGTGA. The CDR3 runs 14 amino acids, cysteine and phenylalanine included. CDR3 DNA is the only sequence kept; it has 42 bases, read in frame from the first base. V loses 2 bases, J loses 4 bases, and the germline ends lie 8 bases apart. The Qiagen DNeasy kit was used to extract genomic DNA both from unsorted PBMCs and from the negatively selected CD4+ and CD8+ fractions. Using primers that anneal to V and J segments, immunoSEQ multiplex PCR amplified the TCR beta CDR3 regions. A synthetic immune receptor repertoire was used to minimize amplification bias, and any residual bias was removed computationally once sequencing was done. Concerning the study's data processing: Repertoire diversity was quantified as the Shannon entropy index using custom Python scripts. Unsorted, CD4+ and CD8+ repertoires were analyzed separately, except in combined analyses where CD4+ and CD8+ sequences were merged in silico. A clone was considered expanded if an increase in frequency of at least 2-fold after treatment relative to C1D1 was found, and a pseudocount of 0.5 was applied to clones undetected at baseline. Singleton clones were defined as clones with 0 or 1 copy at C1D1, and non-singleton clones were defined as clones with 2 or more copies. By matching protein sequences in sorted samples from the same patient, clones expanded in unsorted samples were annotated as CD4+, CD8+ or unknown. Diversity changes from C1D1 to C4D1 were tested in paired samples using Wilcoxon tests. TCRdb took this table from immuneACCESS and kept in-frame rearrangements with V and J called. Such tables lack part of the clones; where checked against another copy, unresolved V genes explain under half of the gap, and the rest is unexplained. V and J calls and clone size are those listed in that table; D and trimming were worked out from the DNA. The sample table holds 40,000 to 50,000 clones, of which approximately 80% were seen once. The ten largest clonotypes hold about 20% of the sample.

Results and caveats for the whole study, not just this receptor: Baseline TCR diversity was reported as lower in newly diagnosed patients than in healthy donors, and lower still in relapsed/refractory patients. The study was limited to a single clinical trial cohort, and causes of repertoire differences, possibly disease activity or prior therapy, remained undefined. A significant rise by C4D1 was seen in CD4+ but not CD8+ TCR diversity (p=0.0027 vs p=0.16), with the rise being most apparent in complete responders (p=0.02). Patients starting nivolumab less than 1 year after ASCT had lower diversity and were excluded from later analyses to avoid confounding by immune reconstitution. Trial patients with a complete response had baseline diversity similar to that of newly diagnosed patients, while partial responders and progressors had significantly lower diversity.

A word on this clone: Its recognized antigen is unknown. There are no base qualities to consult, and no much larger clone falls within one base.

Per the publication, the time point label means: cycle 1 day 1 (C1D1), immediately before nivolumab initiation. Every trial patient had relapsed after autologous stem cell transplantation, and cohorts A, B and C differed in prior brentuximab vedotin exposure. The trial cohort was composed of over 50 patients with relapsed/refractory classical Hodgkin lymphoma, for whom complete response, partial response or progressive disease was recorded as best overall response. Trial patients were treated with single-agent nivolumab in the multi-cohort phase II CheckMate 205 trial. An independent review committee assessed best overall response by applying the 2007 International Working Group response criteria. Trial PBMCs were obtained immediately prior to nivolumab initiation (C1D1) and on therapy at cycle 2 day 1 and cycle 4 day 1. After peripheral blood was drawn into 8 mL Vacutainer Cell Preparation Tubes, PBMCs were isolated by centrifugation and then cryopreserved.

The chain links TRBV7-3 with TRBJ2-2, with a tentative D call of TRBD1 or TRBD2, each matching 5 bases. The clonotype was recovered from a human donor with classical Hodgkin lymphoma. The sample was peripheral blood mononuclear cells (PBMCs), taken at baseline. Here the CDR3 is given as CASSLWGSTGELFF. Read as DNA, the sequence is TGTGCCAGCAGCTTATGGGGGTCCACCGGGGAGCTGTTTTTT.